The T cell receptor beta chain described here comes from a study of blood T cell repertoires in COVID-19. Some clones are missing from TCRdb's copy, which holds only in-frame ones; the method was immunoSEQ multiplex PCR. Among just under 65,000 clones, about three quarters were seen once, and the ten largest hold approximately 5.3%. The CDR3 runs 14 residues. V shed 5 bases and J 7 bases; nucleotides not matched to a gene: 9. The germline V gene has CDR1 GTSNPN and CDR2 SVGIG (reference sequence). The sequenced material came from peripheral blood. This chain links TRBV30 with TRBJ1-5, with 9 bases fitting TRBD1. This clonotype was sampled from a human donor in a cohort sampled during active COVID-19. CDR3 sequence (DNA): TGTGCCTGGGCCCCAACAGGGGGCGGCCAGCCCCAGCATTTT. It is translated as CAWAPTGGGQPQHF.